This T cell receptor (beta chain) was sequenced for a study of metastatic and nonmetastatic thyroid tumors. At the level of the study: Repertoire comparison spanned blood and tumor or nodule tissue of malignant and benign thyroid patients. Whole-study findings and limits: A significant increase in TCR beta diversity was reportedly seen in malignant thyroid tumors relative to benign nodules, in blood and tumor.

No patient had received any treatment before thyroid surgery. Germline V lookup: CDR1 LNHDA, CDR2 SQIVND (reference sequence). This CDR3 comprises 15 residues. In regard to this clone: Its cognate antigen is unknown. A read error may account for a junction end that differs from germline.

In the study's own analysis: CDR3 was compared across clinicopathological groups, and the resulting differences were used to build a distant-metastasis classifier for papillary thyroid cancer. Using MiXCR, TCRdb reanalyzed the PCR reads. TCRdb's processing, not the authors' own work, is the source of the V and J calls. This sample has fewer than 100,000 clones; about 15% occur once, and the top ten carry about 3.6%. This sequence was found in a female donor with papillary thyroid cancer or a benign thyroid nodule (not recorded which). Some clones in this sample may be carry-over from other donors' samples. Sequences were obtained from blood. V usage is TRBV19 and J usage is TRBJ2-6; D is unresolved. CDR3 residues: CARPVQSSWANVLTF. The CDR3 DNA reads TGTGCCAGACCGGTACAGAGCTCTTGGGCCAACGTCCTGACTTTC.